The subject of this entry is one T cell receptor (beta chain). Its antigen is undetermined. Recent vaccinations or acute infections were absent in the healthy HIV-negative adult donors. Method: immunoSEQ multiplex PCR; TCRdb's copy keeps in-frame clones and lacks some. The sample holds more than 550,000 clones; 90% are singletons and the top ten take 30% to 40%. The record originates from a study of shared clonotypes between healthy human individuals. Whole-study findings and limits: Generally, naive subsets came out with larger estimated richness than memory subsets.

Sequenced sample: memory CD8+ T cells from PBMCs. The subset denotes: CD45RO+ cells pooled with CCR7-negative TemRA cells. The TCR was taken from a man between 18 and 29 years old in good health. Some clones in this sample may be carry-over from other donors' samples.

CDR3 region: CASSPPANQETQYF. In nucleotides, the CDR3 is TGTGCCAGCAGCCCCCCGGCCAACCAAGAGACCCAGTACTTC. This chain connects TRBV9 to TRBJ2-5, with no clear D. Trimming cost V 4 bases and J 0 bases, with 10 bases left between them. The V gene's germline CDR1 is SGDLS and CDR2 YYNGEE. The CDR3 extends over 14 amino acids.